This T cell receptor (beta chain) was identified during a study of blood T cell repertoires in COVID-19. About the study: Acute and convalescent COVID-19 specimens originated in the United States, Italy and Spain. PBMCs, B-cell-depleted T cells, or T cells provided the cDNA or gDNA that made up the material.

The CDR3 has 15 residues. The germline V and J ends were trimmed by 0 bases and 7 bases, with 15 bases remaining between them. Per germline, CDR1 SGHVS and CDR2 FNYEAQ. Sequencing was performed with immunoSEQ multiplex PCR; in TCRdb, only in-frame clones are kept and a portion is missing. The sample lists over 150,000 clones, roughly 90% seen once, with 2% to 3% in the top ten. V gene TRBV7-6 combines with J gene TRBJ2-5, with D maybe TRBD2 (6 bases). The TCR originated in a man younger than 30 with acute or convalescent COVID-19. The specimen sequenced was peripheral blood. CDR3 DNA sequence: TGTGCCAGCAGCTTAGCGAGGACTGCAGCGGGGACCCAGTACTTC. It specifies CASSLARTAAGTQYF.